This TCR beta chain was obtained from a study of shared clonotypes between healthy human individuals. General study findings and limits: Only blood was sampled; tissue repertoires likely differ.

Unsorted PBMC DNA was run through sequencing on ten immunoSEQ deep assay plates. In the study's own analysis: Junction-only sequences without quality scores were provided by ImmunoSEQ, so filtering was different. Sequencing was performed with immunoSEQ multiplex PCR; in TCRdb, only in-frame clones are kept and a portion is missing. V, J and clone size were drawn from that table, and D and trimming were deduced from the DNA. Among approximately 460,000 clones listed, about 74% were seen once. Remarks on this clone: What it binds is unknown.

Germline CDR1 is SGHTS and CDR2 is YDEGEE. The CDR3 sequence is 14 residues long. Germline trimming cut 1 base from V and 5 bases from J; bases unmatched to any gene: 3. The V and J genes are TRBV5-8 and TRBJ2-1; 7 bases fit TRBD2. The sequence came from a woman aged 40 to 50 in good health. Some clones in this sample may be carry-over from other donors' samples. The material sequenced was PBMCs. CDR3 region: CASSLREGHNEQFF. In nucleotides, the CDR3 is TGTGCCAGCAGCTTGAGGGAGGGCCACAATGAGCAGTTCTTC. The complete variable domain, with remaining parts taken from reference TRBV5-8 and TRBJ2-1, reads EAGVTQSPTHLIKTRGQQATLRCSPISGHTSVYWYQQALGLGLQFLLWYDEGEERNRGNFPPRFSGRQFPNYSSELNVNALELEDSALYLCASSLREGHNEQFFGPGTRLTVL.